This T cell receptor beta chain emerged from a study of OX40 agonist ivuxolimab in advanced cancers. With respect to the entire study: Ivuxolimab was a fully human IgG2 agonistic monoclonal antibody targeting the costimulatory receptor OX40 (CD134). The paper reports the monotherapy dose-escalation portion (N of about 52 patients) of the phase I ivuxolimab trial. Patients were allowed to have had prior anti-PD-1, anti-PD-L1 or anti-CTLA-4 therapy, and roughly 40% of the dose-escalation patients had been treated with checkpoint inhibitors. Of the roughly 50 dose-escalation patients, hepatocellular carcinoma was present in approximately 20, melanoma in approximately 15, renal cell carcinoma in 9 and head and neck cancer in 9. Partial responses were achieved by three dose-escalation patients, of whom one had hepatocellular carcinoma and two had cutaneous melanoma. Intravenous ivuxolimab was administered to patients every 2 weeks at six dose levels: 0.01, 0.1, 0.3, 1.5, 3 and 10 mg/kg. The dose-escalation cohort was over 70% male with a mean age of about 60 years, ranging from about 23 to 85. The point of sequencing TCRbeta in the periphery was to test whether ivuxolimab changed TCR sequence diversity and drove clonal T-cell expansion. Points the paper makes about the study in general: After ivuxolimab, expanded clones were on average more numerous among CD8+ T cells than among CD4+ T cells. The antigen specificity of the peripheral T cells that underwent clonal expansion was not determined. At doses of 0.1 to 3.0 mg/kg, clonal expansion of both CD4+ and CD8+ T cells in blood was seen between baseline and week 6. In the 0.1-3.0 mg/kg groups, partial responders were among the patients with the lowest normalized peripheral clonal expansion, particularly in CD8+ T cells. Low levels of normalized T-cell clonal expansion were also seen in some patients who did not respond.

For sequencing of the TCRbeta CDR3 region, genomic DNA was extracted from the sorted cells. The immunoSEQ Assay was used to sequence the TCRbeta CDR3 regions. TCRdb took this table from immuneACCESS and kept in-frame rearrangements with V and J called. Such tables lack part of the clones; where checked against another copy, unresolved V genes explain under half of the gap, and the rest is unexplained. Recorded for this sample are 80,000 to 100,000 clones; 94% of them occurred a single time. The ten most abundant clones make up 2% to 3% of the sample. Patients with a history of autoimmune disease or receiving systemic immunosuppression were excluded from the trial. In every dose cohort, peripheral blood was drawn for TCR sequencing at baseline, cycle 4 day 1, and cycle 7 day 1. The samples were drawn from a first-in-human, open-label, multicenter phase I dose-escalation trial of ivuxolimab. The trial enrolled adults with locally advanced or metastatic head and neck squamous cell, hepatocellular, melanoma or renal cell carcinoma. Before TCR sequencing, CD4+ T cells and CD8+ T cells were sorted from peripheral blood as separate populations.

For this clone: There is no known antigen for this receptor. The record has no base qualities; no much larger clone is one base away.

The V end loses 0 bases and the J end loses 0 bases, and a stretch of 7 bases separates them. The cysteine opens and the phenylalanine closes a CDR3 of 15 amino acids. Only the CDR3 DNA stays, 45 bases, in frame from base 1. As encoded in the germline V gene, CDR1 is SGHTA while CDR2 is FQGTGA. Sequenced material: CD4+ or CD8+ T cells sorted from blood, taken in a trial of the OX40 agonist ivuxolimab. The clonotype originates from an adult with an advanced solid tumor such as melanoma, head and neck, liver or kidney cancer. This sequence uses TRBV7-3 and TRBJ2-3; no D segment can be confidently identified. The DNA reads TGTGCCAGCAGCTTAACCGGGTACAGCACAGATACGCAGTATTTT. It is translated as CASSLTGYSTDTQYF. When the CDR3 is completed using the reference TRBV7-3 and TRBJ2-3 genes on either side, the full variable domain is GAGVSQTPSNKVTEKGKYVELRCDPISGHTALYWYRQSLGQGPEFLIYFQGTGAADDSGLPNDRFFAVRPEGSVSTLKIQRTERGDSAVYLCASSLTGYSTDTQYFGPGTRLTVL.